One sample yielded the 25 T cell receptor beta chains listed below, sequenced in a study of T cell repertoires in cytomegalovirus infection. TCRdb passed the reads through MiXCR, listing each CDR3 protein once. The table shows under 200,000 distinct CDR3 sequences, with approximately 30% occurring only once. Sequenced input: PBMCs. These receptors all come from a human donor in good health (CMV status not recorded). Some clones in this sample may be carry-over from other donors' samples.

This clonotype has only a few counts. This chain links TRBV27 with TRBJ1-5, with 7 bases aligning to TRBD1. CDR1 and CDR2 from the germline V gene are MNHEY and SMNVEV (reference sequence). This CDR3 is 15 amino acids long. The J segment lost 7 bases and the V segment lost 0 bases, leaving 6 bases of the junction unmatched. DNA of the CDR3: TGTGCCAGCAGTTTATCTGACAGGGTTGGCCAGCCCCAGCATTTT. Translating gives CASSLSDRVGQPQHF.

The chain recombines TRBV6-5 with TRBJ2-7; D may be TRBD1 (6 bases). The CDR3 covers 15 residues. Trimming removed 2 bases from V and 7 bases from J, with 18 bases in between. Germline-derived CDR1 and CDR2 are MNHEY and SVGAGI. The CDR3 DNA reads TGTGCCAGCAGTTACGTCGTTGGGCAGGGGTGGGAGCAGTACTTC. Its protein product is CASSYVVGQGWEQYF.

This sequence joins TRBV5-1 and TRBJ1-3; D is uncertain. Per the germline V gene, CDR1 is SGHRS and CDR2 is YFSETQ. The CDR3 has 16 amino acids. Trimming took 2 bases from V and 1 from J, leaving 13 bases between them. CDR3 DNA sequence: TGCGCCAGCAGCTTAGAGGGTTGGGAGTCTGGAAACACCATATATTTT. The encoded protein is CASSLEGWESGNTIYF.

The genes are TRBV2 and TRBJ2-2; TRBD2 might be the D (6 bases). The V and J ends lost 3 bases and 4 bases respectively, with 12 bases between them. Germline CDR1 is SNHLY and CDR2 is FYNNEI. The CDR3 is 15 residues long. Here the CDR3 reads CASSEEGVGTGELFF. Here the CDR3 DNA reads TGTGCCAGCAGTGAGGAGGGAGTAGGCACCGGGGAGCTGTTTTTT.

This clonotype was detected only a few times. The rearrangement links TRBV7-2 to TRBJ2-7; TRBD1 matches at 9 bases. The CDR3 length is 14 residues. CDR1 is SGHTA, CDR2 FQGNSA, per germline. The V and J ends lost 5 bases and 6 bases, in that order; junction bases with no gene match: 8. In DNA, the CDR3 is TGTGCCAGCAGCCGGGACAGGGTGGCTTCCGAGCAGTACTTC. The encoded protein is CASSRDRVASEQYF.

This clonotype was observed a handful of times. This chain joins TRBV4-3 and TRBJ1-2; possibly TRBD1 for D (6 bases). CDR1 is LGHNA and CDR2 is YSLEER in the germline V gene. The CDR3 has 16 amino acids. The V and J ends lost 3 bases and 5 bases respectively, with 19 bases between them. DNA of the CDR3: TGCGCCAGCAGCCAGAATCCTCGCGGGGGCACTTATGGCTACACCTTC. This sequence encodes CASSQNPRGGTYGYTF.

The chain carries TRBV7-3 and TRBJ2-5, with 11 bases lining up with TRBD2. This CDR3 region has 12 residues. Germline values: CDR1 SGHTA, CDR2 FQGTGA. Trimming at V came to 5 bases and at J to 10 bases, leaving 3 bases not matched to a gene. The DNA for the CDR3 is TGTGCCAGCAGCCTACTAGCGGGAGTCCAGTACTTC. Protein product: CASSLLAGVQYF.

The chain recombines TRBV2 with TRBJ1-4; D is uncertain. V gave up 6 bases and J gave up 5 bases, with 7 bases separating them. The CDR3 is 12 residues long. CDR1 is SNHLY and CDR2 is FYNNEI in the germline V gene. The CDR3 DNA reads TGTGCCAGCAGACTGGACAATGAAAAACTGTTTTTT. Translating it yields CASRLDNEKLFF.

As for this clonotype: A read error may account for a junction end that differs from germline. The chain joins TRBV12-3 or TRBV12-4 to TRBJ2-7; 8 positions agree with TRBD1. This CDR3 has 18 amino acids. The CDR3 coding sequence is TGTGCCAACAGTTCCCTAAGGAACAGGGGGAAGAGCTCCTACGAGCAGTACTTC. Translating gives CANSSLRNRGKSSYEQYF.

This clonotype was found many times. The V call is TRBV27, the J call TRBJ1-2, with D possibly TRBD1 on 6 matching bases. Trimming pared 3 bases from V and 4 bases from J, leaving 15 bases between. Germline V gene lookup returns CDR1 MNHEY and CDR2 SMNVEV (reference sequence). CDR3 length equals 15 residues. The CDR3 reads CASSFSQGGAYGYTF. CDR3 DNA: TGTGCCAGCAGTTTTTCACAGGGAGGAGCCTATGGCTACACCTTC.

This clonotype is a singleton in its sample. CDR3 residues: CAISEEGTHLYNEQFF. The CDR3, as DNA: TGTGCCATCAGTGAGGAGGGTACTCATCTCTACAATGAGCAGTTCTTC. The chain recombines TRBV10-3 with TRBJ2-1, with D tentatively TRBD2 (5 bases). V lost 2 bases to trimming and J lost 3 bases, with 14 bases between them. The CDR3 totals 16 residues. Germline V CDR1 and CDR2: ENHRY, SYGVKD.

The sample holds many counts of this clonotype. Here the CDR3 DNA reads TGTGCCAGCAGTCCAGGGACAGACAATCAGCCCCAGCATTTT. Translated: CASSPGTDNQPQHF. The chain has TRBV12-3 or TRBV12-4 and TRBJ1-5; 7 nucleotides match TRBD1. The V gene end was trimmed by 5 bases and the J gene end by 3 bases; junction bases not matched to a gene: 4. This CDR3 spans 14 amino acids.

This clonotype was seen a few times. The J gene is TRBJ2-2, the V gene TRBV2; D ambiguous. CDR3 length: 15 amino acids. The germline gives CDR1 SNHLY, CDR2 FYNNEI. V lost 2 bases to trimming and J lost 0 bases, with 7 bases between them. This CDR3 is CASSERTANTGELFF. The DNA for the CDR3 is TGTGCCAGCAGTGAAAGGACGGCGAACACCGGGGAGCTGTTTTTT.

The chain couples TRBV7-9 to TRBJ2-1; TRBD2 matches at 10 bases. The length of the CDR3 is 16 residues. V shed 1 base and J 8 bases; nucleotides not matched to a gene: 8. Germline V gene sequence: CDR1 SEHNR, CDR2 FQNEAQ (reference sequence). Here the CDR3 reads CASSLGSGGAPHEQFF. The CDR3 DNA follows: TGTGCCAGCAGCTTAGGGAGCGGGGGGGCCCCCCATGAGCAGTTCTTC.

This clonotype was counted between two and nine times. This chain links TRBV30 with TRBJ2-7, with D perhaps matching TRBD2 (6 bases). Trimming stripped 3 bases from V and 5 bases from J, with 14 bases between. Germline values: CDR1 GTSNPN, CDR2 SVGIG (reference sequence). This CDR3 region has 13 residues. The CDR3 spells CAWSRGSRDEQYF. DNA for the CDR3: TGTGCCTGGAGCCGGGGGAGCCGGGACGAGCAGTACTTC.

This clonotype was seen a few times. The rearrangement links TRBV6-1 to TRBJ1-1; the match to TRBD1 covers 7 bases. Germline V gives CDR1 MNHNS, CDR2 SASEGT. Germline trimming cut 5 bases from V and 0 bases from J; bases unmatched to any gene: 0. The CDR3 consists of 13 residues. The CDR3 nucleotides are TGTGCCAGCAGTACAGGGGTGAACACTGAAGCTTTCTTT. Translated, it gives CASSTGVNTEAFF.

The genes are TRBV5-1 and TRBJ1-1; no definite D call. Germline CDR1 SGHRS, CDR2 YFSETQ. V lost 3 bases and J lost 1, with 10 bases in between. CDR3 length: 14 amino acids. The chain's CDR3 is CASSYVQRNTEAFF. In nucleotides, the CDR3 is TGCGCCAGCAGCTACGTACAGAGGAACACTGAAGCTTTCTTT.

This clonotype was observed a single time. This CDR3 reads CASSLTRAAVYGYTF. Here the CDR3 DNA reads TGCGCCAGCAGCTTGACCCGGGCAGCAGTCTATGGCTACACCTTC. The V call is TRBV5-1, the J call TRBJ1-2; D is undetermined. V was clipped by 1 base and J by 4 bases, with 14 bases between them. Germline values: CDR1 SGHRS, CDR2 YFSETQ. The CDR3 has 15 amino acids.

The chain carries TRBV6-5 and TRBJ1-1; D possibly corresponds to TRBD1 (6 bases). V was cut by 4 bases and J by 1 base, with 16 bases left in between. Germline lookup yields CDR1 MNHEY and CDR2 SVGAGI. This CDR3 has 16 residues. The CDR3 nucleotides read TGTGCCAGCAGTTCCCCTAGCCAACAGGGGAACACTGAAGCTTTCTTT. It specifies CASSSPSQQGNTEAFF.

This clonotype was detected a few times. A much larger clone is a single base away; this may be a read error. The rearrangement uses TRBV11-1 and TRBJ1-1, with D unresolved. From germline, CDR1 is SGHAT and CDR2 FQDESV (reference sequence). The CDR3 runs 13 residues. V was cut by 1 base and J by 5 bases, with 8 bases left in between. The CDR3 loop is CASSLGRKTEAFF. The CDR3 region has the DNA TGTGCCAGCAGCTTAGGGAGGAAGACTGAAGCTTTCTTT.

The table lists this clonotype with a few counts. The V and J genes are TRBV4-2 and TRBJ1-4; a possible D gene is TRBD1 (6 bases). Trimming pared 1 base from V and 1 base from J, leaving 13 bases between. CDR1 LGHNA and CDR2 YNFKEQ come from the germline V gene. The CDR3 runs 17 residues. The CDR3 here is CASSQASGDITNEKLFF. The CDR3 DNA is TGTGCCAGCAGCCAAGCCTCAGGGGATATAACTAATGAAAAACTGTTTTTT.

This clonotype has more than one count but fewer than ten. The V gene is TRBV11-2, the J gene TRBJ1-6, with D perhaps matching TRBD1 (6 bases). This CDR3 is 14 amino acids long. With 1 base removed from V and 8 bases from J, the gap between germline ends came to 9 bases. The V gene's germline CDR1 is SGHAT and CDR2 FQNNGV. CDR3 protein: CASSLARGDSPLHF. Written as DNA, the CDR3 is TGTGCCAGCAGCTTAGCCAGGGGAGATTCACCCCTCCACTTT.

The table lists this clonotype with a few counts. The chain couples TRBV7-9 to TRBJ1-1, with 7 bases matching TRBD1. Trimming removed 0 bases from V and 5 bases from J; junction bases left unmatched: 9. Germline CDR1 SEHNR, CDR2 FQNEAQ (reference sequence). This CDR3 contains 16 residues. The CDR3 DNA reads as TGTGCCAGCAGCTTAGCAGGGGGCCGGTATGAAACTGAAGCTTTCTTT. Its translation: CASSLAGGRYETEAFF.

The rearrangement joins TRBV11-2 to TRBJ1-2; the D is unclear. Trimming shortened V by 3 bases and J by 5 bases, and 7 bases separated the two germline ends. Per the germline V gene, CDR1 is SGHAT and CDR2 is FQNNGV. The CDR3 totals 12 residues. CDR3 DNA sequence: TGTGCCAGCAGCTTCCCCAAGTATGGCTACACCTTC. Translating it yields CASSFPKYGYTF.

The rearrangement links TRBV7-3 to TRBJ2-1; 11 bases align to TRBD2. The CDR3 runs 16 residues. V trimming: 6 bases; J trimming: 4 bases; junction bases outside the gene matches: 8. Germline CDR1 reads SGHTA; CDR2 reads FQGTGA. CDR3: CASSGLGTSGYNEQFF. The CDR3 nucleotides read TGTGCCAGCAGTGGCCTGGGGACTAGCGGTTACAATGAGCAGTTCTTC.